This T cell receptor beta chain was found in a study of T cell responses to AZD1222 COVID-19 vaccine. The study's findings and limits: CD4 TCRs linked to vaccination spanned spike, dominating at 160-218 and 743-854.

Using immunoSEQ multiplex PCR, the repertoire was profiled, and TCRdb retains in-frame clones only, with some absent. Of 150,000 to 200,000 clones detected, about 83% appear once; the ten largest clones hold around 1.1%. The germline gives CDR1 SGHAT, CDR2 FQNNGV. The V end was cut by 6 bases, the J end by 1 base, with 16 bases between. The CDR3 is 15 amino acids. In regard to this clone: The antigen is unknown.

The sequencing used peripheral blood, collected 28 days after the second AZD1222 dose. The source is an adult who received the AZD1222 COVID-19 vaccine. The chain combines TRBV11-2 with TRBJ2-7; D is perhaps TRBD1 or TRBD2 (5 bases each). CDR3 in amino acids: CASSSSGGLSYEQYF. The CDR3, as DNA: TGTGCCAGCAGTTCTAGTGGGGGTCTGTCCTACGAGCAGTACTTC.